This T cell receptor (beta chain) was sequenced during a study of response to subunit inactivated influenza vaccine. The study's findings and limits: Only a handful of new T cells, the authors suggested, are recruited with each seasonal influenza vaccination.

The CDR3 extends over 18 amino acids. Unmatched junction bases numbered 13, after V lost 5 bases and J lost 3 bases. Germline V gene data show CDR1 as SGHAT and CDR2 as FQDESV (reference sequence). In regard to this clonotype: What it binds is not known.

One entry per CDR3 protein, called by TCRdb with MiXCR from the RT-PCR reads. The sample gives about 480,000 distinct CDR3 sequences, around 13% of which show up once; under 15% is in the top ten. The TCR was taken from a man aged 45-60 years who received an inactivated influenza vaccine. The gene calls are TRBV11-1 and TRBJ2-1; 10 bases line up with TRBD1. This sample comprised PBMCs from blood, obtained about 40 days after vaccination. CDR3 sequence (DNA): TGTGCCAGCAGCGCTAAGCCGGGACAGGGGAAGAACTACAATGAGCAGTTCTTC. Its translation is CASSAKPGQGKNYNEQFF.